The source of this TCR beta chain is a study of blood T cell repertoires in COVID-19. Study as a whole: PBMCs, B-cell-depleted T cells, or T cells were the source of the cDNA or gDNA that made up the material.

The length of the CDR3 is 12 residues. The germline V gene encodes CDR1 MDHEN and CDR2 SYDVKM. V was pared by 5 bases and J by 9 bases, with 11 bases between. Source study methods: Amplification of reference gene primers was used by the study to estimate nucleated cell counts. Clones were read by immunoSEQ multiplex PCR, and TCRdb kept only the in-frame ones, dropping some. V, J and clone size derive from that table, while D and trimming were established from the DNA sequence. Of some 200,000 clones listed, around 85% are singletons. Input material: peripheral blood. The chain carries TRBV28 and TRBJ1-5, with D unresolved. The receptor was derived from a woman aged 55-69 years with acute or convalescent COVID-19. CDR3 sequence: CASSPRPSPQHF. CDR3 bases: TGTGCCAGCAGTCCCCGTCCTTCGCCCCAGCATTTT.